The 18 T cell receptor beta chains listed next were all sequenced from one sample in a study of Ad26.COV2.S vaccination and SARS-CoV-2 variants listed by TCRdb under 2021. The library was obtained by the immunoSEQ multiplex PCR assay. TCRdb mirrors the immuneACCESS table, restricted to in-frame sequences. Some clones are absent from its copies; in checked studies, under half trace to an unresolved V gene, and the reason for the others is unknown. The sample table contains around 400,000 clones; only one count was recorded for 89% of them. Of the sample, around 2% falls within the top ten clones. What this sample's treatment or condition label stands for: approximately 18 received Ad26.COV2.S at low or high dose, single or two shots; several received placebo; per-sample allocation not given. Repertoires of vaccine and placebo recipients were sequenced from samples taken on day 63 after the first injection.

The sequencing here drew on peripheral blood, taken in a trial of Ad26.COV2.S vaccine versus placebo. The origin of the receptors is a person between 18 and 60 years old who received the Ad26.COV2.S COVID-19 vaccine or a placebo.

This clone is a singleton in its sample. The chain recombines TRBV5-1 with TRBJ2-1; 8 nucleotides line up with TRBD2. The V gene end was trimmed by 5 bases and the J gene end by 6 bases; junction bases not matched to a gene: 10. CDR1 SGHRS and CDR2 YFSETQ come from the germline V gene. This CDR3 is 15 amino acids long. CDR3 protein: CASRREAGGLNEQFF. In DNA form, the CDR3 reads TGCGCCAGCAGAAGGGAGGCGGGAGGTCTCAATGAGCAGTTCTTC.

The genes are TRBV19 and TRBJ1-5, with D perhaps matching TRBD1 (6 bases). The CDR3 totals 13 residues. Germline CDR1 and CDR2: LNHDA and SQIVND (reference sequence). V was cut by 3 bases and J by 5 bases, with 8 bases left in between. This CDR3 is CASSIGGHQPQHF. CDR3 nucleotides: TGTGCCAGTAGTATCGGGGGGCATCAGCCCCAGCATTTT.

This chain joins TRBV7-2 and TRBJ1-3; D might be TRBD1 (6 bases). Trimming stripped 5 bases from V and 0 bases from J, with 14 bases between. CDR1 is SGHTA, CDR2 FQGNSA, per germline. The CDR3 has 16 amino acids. In DNA form, the CDR3 reads TGTGCCAGCAGCGCTGGAACAGGGCTCTCTGGAAACACCATATATTTT. Its translation is CASSAGTGLSGNTIYF.

The V call is TRBV7-2, the J call TRBJ2-1; TRBD2 agrees at 9 bases. The V gene end was trimmed by 5 bases and the J gene end by 12 bases; junction bases not matched to a gene: 5. CDR3 length equals 12 residues. Germline CDR1 SGHTA, CDR2 FQGNSA. DNA of the CDR3: TGTGCCAGCAGCACACCGGGACTAGCGCAGTTCTTC. This sequence encodes CASSTPGLAQFF.

This rearrangement joins TRBV5-4 to TRBJ2-1; 10 bases fit TRBD2. From germline, CDR1 is SGHNT and CDR2 YYREEE (reference sequence). The CDR3 extends over 16 amino acids. V shed 3 bases and J 3 bases; nucleotides not matched to a gene: 6. CDR3 nucleotides: TGTGCCAGCAGCTCCTCCGGGACTAGCGTCTACAATGAGCAGTTCTTC. It encodes CASSSSGTSVYNEQFF.

The chain links TRBV12-3 or TRBV12-4 to TRBJ1-2; D gene unclear. V was pared by 4 bases and J by 8 bases, with 14 bases between. The CDR3 has 13 residues. The CDR3 reads CASSSAPAEGYTF. The CDR3 nucleotides read TGTGCCAGCAGTTCCGCACCGGCGGAGGGCTACACCTTC.

This chain links TRBV6-2 or TRBV6-3 with TRBJ2-3, with 9 nucleotides matching TRBD2. Germline values: CDR1 MNHEY, CDR2 SVGEGT. Losses at the gene ends were 5 bases for V and 0 bases for J; bases not matched to a gene: 12. This CDR3 has 18 residues. The CDR3 sequence: CASSQAYSGRSSTDTQYF. CDR3 in DNA: TGTGCCAGCAGTCAGGCCTATAGCGGGAGAAGTAGCACAGATACGCAGTATTTT.

The gene calls are TRBV5-4 and TRBJ2-4; 7 positions match TRBD1. Germline V gives CDR1 SGHNT, CDR2 YYREEE (reference sequence). The CDR3 has 14 amino acids. The V segment lost 1 base and the J segment 7 bases; nucleotides outside the gene matches: 5. The CDR3 is CASSLSTGVNIQYF. The CDR3 bases are TGTGCCAGCAGCTTGTCCACAGGGGTGAACATTCAGTACTTC.

This clone was detected a few times. The V call is TRBV27, the J call TRBJ1-5; D is unclear. CDR3 length: 15 residues. Trimming took 2 bases from V and 2 from J, leaving 10 bases between them. In germline, CDR1 is MNHEY, CDR2 SMNVEV (reference sequence). In DNA form, the CDR3 reads TGTGCCAGCAGTTTAGGTGTATTTGGCAATCAGCCCCAGCATTTT. Translation gives CASSLGVFGNQPQHF.

As to this clone: Other DNA sequences in the same sample also yield this CDR3. The chain joins TRBV5-6 to TRBJ2-2; D unclear. The CDR3 is made up of 13 amino acids. Per the germline V gene, CDR1 is SGHDT and CDR2 is YYEEEE. The ends were cut back, 0 bases at V and 2 bases at J, with 2 bases in the middle. DNA of the CDR3: TGTGCCAGCAGCTTGGCTAACACCGGGGAGCTGTTTTTT. The encoded protein is CASSLANTGELFF.

The sample holds one count of this clone. The V gene is TRBV5-1, the J gene TRBJ2-6; D possibly corresponds to TRBD2 (5 bases). Trimming shortened V by 0 bases and J by 1 base, and 8 bases separated the two germline ends. This CDR3 has 16 residues. CDR1 SGHRS and CDR2 YFSETQ come from the germline V gene. The CDR3 nucleotides are TGCGCCAGCAGCTTGGAACCGGGATCTGGGGCCAACGTCCTGACTTTC. Amino acids: CASSLEPGSGANVLTF.

There are a few counts of this clone. The chain links TRBV6-1 to TRBJ1-5; D is uncertain. The CDR3 extends over 13 amino acids. The V end lost 2 bases, the J end lost 7 bases, and 9 bases lay between the germline ends. The germline CDR1 and CDR2 sequences are MNHNS and SASEGT. This CDR3 reads CASSERGVQPQHF. The DNA of the CDR3 is TGTGCCAGCAGTGAACGGGGAGTACAGCCCCAGCATTTT.

This clone showed up just once. This chain's CDR3 is CASSARADTQYF. The CDR3 nucleotides read TGTGCCAGCAGCGCCCGTGCGGATACGCAGTATTTT. This chain uses TRBV7-9 with TRBJ2-3; no clear D. V gave up 5 bases and J gave up 6 bases, with 9 bases separating them. The CDR3 sequence is 12 residues long. Germline CDR1 and CDR2: SEHNR and FQNEAQ (reference sequence).

The rearrangement links TRBV28 to TRBJ1-3, with D possibly matching TRBD1 (5 bases). Deletions cut 6 bases from V and 4 bases from J, with 13 bases between. Germline V lookup: CDR1 MDHEN, CDR2 SYDVKM. The CDR3 is 14 residues long. CDR3 region: CASRTPEGGNTIYF. The DNA for the CDR3 is TGTGCCAGCAGGACACCAGAGGGGGGAAACACCATATATTTT.

In nucleotides, the CDR3 is TGTGCCAGTAGTACGGGGCCGAATCAGCCCCAGCATTTT. This encodes CASSTGPNQPQHF. The chain has TRBV19 and TRBJ1-5; D may be TRBD1 (5 bases). The CDR3 sequence is 13 residues long. Germline CDR1 is LNHDA and CDR2 is SQIVND (reference sequence). V gave up 4 bases and J gave up 4 bases, with 8 bases separating them.

The chain uses TRBV5-1 and TRBJ1-1; D may be TRBD1 (5 bases). This CDR3 has 15 amino acids. V lost 0 bases, J lost 4 bases, and 13 bases lay in between. Germline lookup yields CDR1 SGHRS and CDR2 YFSETQ. Here the CDR3 DNA reads TGCGCCAGCAGCTTGGAAAGGACAACGAGCACTGAAGCTTTCTTT. Residues: CASSLERTTSTEAFF.

The V call is TRBV5-6, the J call TRBJ1-5, with D uncertain. The CDR3 has 13 residues. CDR1 SGHDT and CDR2 YYEEEE come from the germline V gene. Trimming pared 0 bases from V and 7 bases from J, leaving 8 bases between. DNA for the CDR3: TGTGCCAGCAGCTTGGCGGCAGAACAGCCCCAGCATTTT. Translating gives CASSLAAEQPQHF. Drawing the rest from reference TRBV5-6 and TRBJ1-5, the complete variable domain is DAGVTQSPTHLIKTRGQQVTLRCSPKSGHDTVSWYQQALGQGPQFIFQYYEEEERQRGNFPDRFSGHQFPNYSSELNVNALLLGDSALYLCASSLAAEQPQHFGDGTRLSIL.

V is TRBV5-1 and J is TRBJ2-3, with 10 bases identical to TRBD2. This CDR3 is 16 amino acids long. V lost 0 bases, J lost 6 bases, and 7 bases stayed unmatched. Germline lookup yields CDR1 SGHRS and CDR2 YFSETQ. CDR3 sequence reads: CASSLAPSGSADTQYF. The CDR3 region has the DNA TGCGCCAGCAGCTTGGCCCCTAGCGGGAGTGCCGATACGCAGTATTTT.